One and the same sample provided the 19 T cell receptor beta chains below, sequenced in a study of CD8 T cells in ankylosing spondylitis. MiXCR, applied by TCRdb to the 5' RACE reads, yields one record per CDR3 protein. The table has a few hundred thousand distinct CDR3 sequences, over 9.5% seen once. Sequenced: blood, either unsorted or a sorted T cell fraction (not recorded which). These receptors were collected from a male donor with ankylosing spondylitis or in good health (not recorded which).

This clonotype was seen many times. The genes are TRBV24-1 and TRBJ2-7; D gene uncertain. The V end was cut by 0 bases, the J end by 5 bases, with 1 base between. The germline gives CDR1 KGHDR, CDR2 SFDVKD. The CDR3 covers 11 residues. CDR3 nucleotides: TGTGCCACCAGTGATTTGGACGAGCAGTACTTC. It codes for CATSDLDEQYF.

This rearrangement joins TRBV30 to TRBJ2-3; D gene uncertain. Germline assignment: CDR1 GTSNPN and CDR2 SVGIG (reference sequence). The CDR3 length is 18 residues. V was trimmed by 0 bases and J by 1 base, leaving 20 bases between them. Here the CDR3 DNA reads TGTGCCTGGAGTGTAGGGTTAAACCGGCAGGCGGGCACAGATACGCAGTATTTT. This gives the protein CAWSVGLNRQAGTDTQYF.

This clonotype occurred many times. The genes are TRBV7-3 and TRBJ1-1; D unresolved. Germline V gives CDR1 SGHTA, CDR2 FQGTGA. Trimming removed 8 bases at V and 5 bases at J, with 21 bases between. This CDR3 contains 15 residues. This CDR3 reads CASEGSRSVRTEAFF. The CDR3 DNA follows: TGTGCCAGCGAAGGGTCACGGTCGGTAAGGACTGAAGCTTTCTTT.

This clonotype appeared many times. Here the CDR3 reads CSAPRTGQKVPSGANVLTF. CDR3 DNA sequence: TGCAGTGCTCCGCGGACAGGGCAAAAAGTTCCCTCTGGGGCCAACGTCCTGACTTTC. V gene TRBV20-1 combines with J gene TRBJ2-6; 8 bases are shared with TRBD1. The CDR3 totals 19 residues. J was trimmed by 0 bases and V by 5 bases; bases with no gene match: 15. CDR1 is DFQATT, CDR2 SNEGSKA, per germline (reference sequence).

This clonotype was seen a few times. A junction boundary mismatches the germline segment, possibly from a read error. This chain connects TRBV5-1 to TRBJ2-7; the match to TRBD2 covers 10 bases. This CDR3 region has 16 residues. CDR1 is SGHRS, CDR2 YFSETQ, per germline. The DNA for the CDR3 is TGCGCCAGCAGCTTGGAAGGTAGCGGGGGGCAAACGACTTTGAACTTC. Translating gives CASSLEGSGGQTTLNF.

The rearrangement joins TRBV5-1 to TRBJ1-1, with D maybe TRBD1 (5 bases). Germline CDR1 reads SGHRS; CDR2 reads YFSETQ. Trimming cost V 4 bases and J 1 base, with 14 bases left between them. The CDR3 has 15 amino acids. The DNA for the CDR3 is TGCGCCAGCAGCCCAGCTGCAGGGCAGAACACTGAAGCTTTCTTT. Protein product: CASSPAAGQNTEAFF. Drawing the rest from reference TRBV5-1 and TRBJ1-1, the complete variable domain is KAGVTQTPRYLIKTRGQQVTLSCSPISGHRSVSWYQQTPGQGLQFLFEYFSETQRNKGNFPGRFSGRQFSNSRSEMNVSTLELGDSALYLCASSPAAGQNTEAFFGQGTRLTVV.

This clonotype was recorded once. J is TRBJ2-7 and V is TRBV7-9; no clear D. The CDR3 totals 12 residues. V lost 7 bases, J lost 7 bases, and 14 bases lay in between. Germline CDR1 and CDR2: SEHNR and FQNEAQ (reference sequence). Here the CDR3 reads CASTKVDGEQYF. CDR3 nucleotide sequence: TGTGCCAGCACCAAGGTCGATGGGGAGCAGTACTTC.

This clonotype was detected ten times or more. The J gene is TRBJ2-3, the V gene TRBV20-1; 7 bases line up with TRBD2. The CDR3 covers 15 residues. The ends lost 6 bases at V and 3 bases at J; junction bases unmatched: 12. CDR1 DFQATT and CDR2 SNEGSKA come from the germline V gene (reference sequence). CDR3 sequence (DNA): TGCAGTGCCGGTCCCGCGGGAGCCGGGACAGATACGCAGTATTTT. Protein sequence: CSAGPAGAGTDTQYF.

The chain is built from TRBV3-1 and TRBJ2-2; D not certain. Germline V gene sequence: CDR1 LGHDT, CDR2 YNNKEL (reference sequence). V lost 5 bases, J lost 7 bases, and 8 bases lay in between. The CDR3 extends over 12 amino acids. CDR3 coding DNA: TGTGCCAGCAGCTTCAGAGACGGGGAGCTGTTTTTT. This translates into CASSFRDGELFF.

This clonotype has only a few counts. CDR3 amino acids: CASSSARGGLYEQYF. The CDR3, as DNA: TGTGCCAGCAGCTCTGCCCGGGGGGGCCTTTACGAGCAGTACTTC. The chain combines TRBV7-4 with TRBJ2-7, with 8 bases aligning to TRBD2. This CDR3 has 15 residues. CDR1 is SGHVT, CDR2 SQSDAQ, per germline. Trimming at V came to 4 bases and at J to 4 bases, leaving 9 bases not matched to a gene. Together with reference TRBV7-4 and TRBJ2-7, the CDR3 gives the full variable domain: GAGVSQSPRYKVAKRGRDVALRCDSISGHVTLYWYRQTLGQGSEVLTYSQSDAQRDKSGRPSGRFSAERPERSVSTLKIQRTEQGDSAVYLCASSSARGGLYEQYFGPGTRLTVT.

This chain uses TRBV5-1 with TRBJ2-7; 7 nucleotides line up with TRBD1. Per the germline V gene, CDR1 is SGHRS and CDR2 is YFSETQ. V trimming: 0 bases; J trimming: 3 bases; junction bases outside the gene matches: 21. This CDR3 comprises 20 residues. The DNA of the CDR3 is TGCGCCAGCAGCTTGGGACCCCCCACAGGGGCCGCTACAGTAAGCTACGAGCAGTACTTC. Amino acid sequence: CASSLGPPTGAATVSYEQYF. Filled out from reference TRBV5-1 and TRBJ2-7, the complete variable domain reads KAGVTQTPRYLIKTRGQQVTLSCSPISGHRSVSWYQQTPGQGLQFLFEYFSETQRNKGNFPGRFSGRQFSNSRSEMNVSTLELGDSALYLCASSLGPPTGAATVSYEQYFGPGTRLTVT.

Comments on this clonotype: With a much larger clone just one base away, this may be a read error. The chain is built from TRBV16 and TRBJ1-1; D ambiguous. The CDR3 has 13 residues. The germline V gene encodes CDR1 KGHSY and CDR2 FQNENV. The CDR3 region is CASNMRQNTEALF. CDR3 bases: TGTGCCAGCAATATGCGTCAGAACACTGAAGCTCTCTTT. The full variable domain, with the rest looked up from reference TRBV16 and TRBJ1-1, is GEEVAQTPKHLVRGEGQKAKLYCAPIKGHSYVFWYQQVLKNEFKFLISFQNENVFDETGMPKERFSAKCLPNSPCSLEIQATKLEDSAVYFCASNMRQNTEALFGQGTRLTVV.

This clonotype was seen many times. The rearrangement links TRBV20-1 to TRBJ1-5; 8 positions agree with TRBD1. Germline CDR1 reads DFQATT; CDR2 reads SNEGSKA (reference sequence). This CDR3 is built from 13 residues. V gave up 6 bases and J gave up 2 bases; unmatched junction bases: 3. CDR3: CSAKQGGNQPQHF. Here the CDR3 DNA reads TGCAGTGCAAAACAGGGGGGCAATCAGCCCCAGCATTTT.

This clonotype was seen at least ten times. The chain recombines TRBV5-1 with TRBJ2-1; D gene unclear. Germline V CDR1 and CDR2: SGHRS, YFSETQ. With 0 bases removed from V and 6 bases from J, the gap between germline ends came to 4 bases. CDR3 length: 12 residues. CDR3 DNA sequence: TGCGCCAGCAGCTTGGTTACCAATGAGCAGTTCTTC. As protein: CASSLVTNEQFF.

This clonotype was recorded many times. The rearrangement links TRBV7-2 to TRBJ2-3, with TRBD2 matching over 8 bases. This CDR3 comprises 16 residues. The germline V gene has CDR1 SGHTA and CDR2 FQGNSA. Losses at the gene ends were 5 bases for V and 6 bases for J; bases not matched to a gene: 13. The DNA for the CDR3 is TGTGCCAGCAGCCGTTCCAGGGCGGGGGGTTTGGATACGCAGTATTTT. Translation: CASSRSRAGGLDTQYF. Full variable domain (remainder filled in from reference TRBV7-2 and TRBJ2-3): GAGVSQSPSNKVTEKGKDVELRCDPISGHTALYWYRQSLGQGLEFLIYFQGNSAPDKSGLPSDRFSAERTGGSVSTLTIQRTQQEDSAVYLCASSRSRAGGLDTQYFGPGTRLTVL.

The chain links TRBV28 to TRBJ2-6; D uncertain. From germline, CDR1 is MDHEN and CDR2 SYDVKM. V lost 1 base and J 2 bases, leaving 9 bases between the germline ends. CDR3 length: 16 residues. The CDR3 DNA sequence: TGTGCCAGCAGTTTATCCCGCGGTGCTGGGGCCAACGTCCTGACTTTC. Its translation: CASSLSRGAGANVLTF.

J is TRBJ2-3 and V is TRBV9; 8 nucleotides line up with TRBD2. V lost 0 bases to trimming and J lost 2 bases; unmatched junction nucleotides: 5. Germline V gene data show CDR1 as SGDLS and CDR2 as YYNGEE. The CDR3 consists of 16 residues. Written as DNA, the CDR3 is TGTGCCAGCAGCGTAGTTACGGGGGGGGTCACAGATACGCAGTATTTT. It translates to CASSVVTGGVTDTQYF. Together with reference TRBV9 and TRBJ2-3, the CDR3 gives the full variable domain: DSGVTQTPKHLITATGQRVTLRCSPRSGDLSVYWYQQSLDQGLQFLIQYYNGEERAKGNILERFSAQQFPDLHSELNLSSLELGDSALYFCASSVVTGGVTDTQYFGPGTRLTVL.

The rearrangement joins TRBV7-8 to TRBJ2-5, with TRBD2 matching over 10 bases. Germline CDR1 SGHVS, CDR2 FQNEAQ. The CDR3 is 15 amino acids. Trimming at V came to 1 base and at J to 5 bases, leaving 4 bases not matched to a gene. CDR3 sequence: CASSLGRLAGETQYF. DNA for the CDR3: TGTGCCAGCAGCTTAGGCCGACTAGCGGGCGAGACCCAGTACTTC.

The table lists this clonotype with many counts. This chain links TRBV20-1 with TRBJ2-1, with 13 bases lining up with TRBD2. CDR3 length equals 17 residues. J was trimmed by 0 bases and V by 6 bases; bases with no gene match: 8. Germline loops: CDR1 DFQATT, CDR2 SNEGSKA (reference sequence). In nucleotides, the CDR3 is TGCAGTGCCCCGGGACTAGCGGGGTCCGGCTCCTACAATGAGCAGTTCTTC. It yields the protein CSAPGLAGSGSYNEQFF.